The present TCR beta chain was sequenced within a study of T cell repertoires in cytomegalovirus infection (dated by TCRdb to the late 2010s). General notes on the study: Alongside well-studied HLA-B-restricted epitopes, the peptide stimulations were aimed at recently identified HLA-C-restricted CMV epitopes, whose presentation resists viral immunomodulation. Because public TCR beta signatures pointed to carriage of CMV infection together with the matching HLA type, the HLA type of each donor mattered for the analysis.

The CDR3 measures 14 amino acids from cysteine to phenylalanine. Only the CDR3 region is kept as DNA, spanning 42 bases read in frame from base 1. V and J lose 4 bases and 4 bases, and a span of 11 bases separates them. For sequencing, an Illumina HiSeq 1500 was employed. TCRdb passed the public sequencing reads through fastp at Q25 and MiXCR, retaining productive beta sequences. Every distinct CDR3 protein forms one entry, paired with its most common genes and DNA. The sample table contains roughly 920,000 distinct CDR3 sequences; only one count was recorded for less than 40% of them. 11% to 15% of the sample is in the top ten clones. According to the study, the label for this sample's treatment or condition signals: in vitro stimulation with specific CMV peptide epitopes to enrich CMV-specific T cells. On this clonotype itself: Its antigen target is currently unknown. Within one base of it there is no much larger clone, and no base qualities were kept.

Summary of the overall study and its limitations: The ex vivo response was dominated by HLA-C-restricted CMV-specific TCR beta clonotypes, which also provided the single most frequent clonotype in two of eight donors. Carriers of CMV infection plus the relevant HLA type were discriminated by the cumulative frequency of public TCR beta family members in the study cohort and in an independent roughly 340-donor cohort.

Rearrangement joined TRBV12-3 or TRBV12-4 to TRBJ2-1; the D gene is perhaps TRBD1 or TRBD2, each of them matching over 5 bases. The input for sequencing was cultured CD8+ T cells from PBMCs, taken from culture after CMV antigen stimulation. This clonotype was sampled from a human donor in good health (CMV status not recorded). Some clones in this sample may be carry-over from other donors' samples. The DNA reads as follows: TGTGCCAGCAGTTCTCGCTGGGGGTACAATGAGCAGTTCTTC. Its product reads: CASSSRWGYNEQFF.